Listed below are T cell receptor beta chains from one sample, sequenced in a study of Ad26.COV2.S vaccination and SARS-CoV-2 variants. TCRdb keeps only in-frame clones here, not all; method: immunoSEQ multiplex PCR. The data show about 400,000 clones, over 80% seen once. Source: peripheral blood, taken in a trial of Ad26.COV2.S vaccine versus placebo. The receptors shown here come from a person aged 18-60 years who received the Ad26.COV2.S COVID-19 vaccine or a placebo. Both conserved end residues are part of each CDR3.

>TRBJ1-4|TRBV7-2
CASSSRGGATNEKLFF
>TRBJ2-2|TRBV5-4
CASSPTAANTGELFF
>TRBJ2-3|TRBV6-5
CASRRTAGTQYF
>TRBJ2-1|TRBV7-6
CASSITGDWEQFF
>TRBJ1-2|TRBV18
CASSPSDGLYGYTF
>TRBJ2-1|TRBV9
CASSGARAGVSYNEQFF
>TRBJ1-2|TRBV2
CASSEHRSYGYTF
>TRBJ2-5|TRBV7-9
CASSLNTGGQETQYF
>TRBJ2-6|TRBV5-1
CASSNRDRGSFLGANVLTF
>TRBJ1-1|TRBV28
CASTLTGRRLNTEAFF
>TRBJ2-5|TRBV5-8
CASSFGEYQETQYF
>TRBJ1-1|TRBV3-1/TRBV3-2
CASSWGVNTEAFF
>TRBJ2-7|TRBV7-2
CASSTGGRGHEQYF
>TRBJ1-4|TRBV30
CAWREGPASVEKLFF
>TRBJ2-7|TRBV21-1
CASSGDDRQGPSYF
>TRBJ1-1|TRBV5-1
CASSSQDRGNTEAFF
>TRBJ2-3|TRBV27
CASKVFQGGDTDTQYF
>TRBJ1-2|TRBV6-5
CASRATYRQAGGYTF
>TRBJ2-7|TRBV19
CASSMSGASREQYF
>TRBJ1-1|TRBV28
CASSFVEAFF
>TRBJ1-2|TRBV9
CASSVDRIPIHGYTF
>TRBJ2-3|TRBV27
CASSLPTDTQYF
>TRBJ2-7|TRBV2
CASSALNEQYF
>TRBJ2-5|TRBV30
CATDRGRRETQYF
>TRBJ1-2|TRBV2
CANSGDVGYTF
>TRBJ2-5|TRBV5-5
CASSLGLAGGLETQYF
>TRBJ2-6|TRBV28
CASSLGGTGANVLTF
>TRBJ2-4|TRBV4-1
CASSQDQKVGGQGKNIQYF
>TRBJ2-7|TRBV6-2/TRBV6-3
CASSYDSSGSPYEQYF
>TRBJ1-2|TRBV4-3
CASSQDPRSYGYTF
>TRBJ2-3|TRBV6-5
CAIKSTDTQYF
>TRBJ2-3|TRBV28
CASNPFAGGWGGDTQYF
>TRBJ1-3|TRBV5-5
CASSLHQGFNPGNTIYF
>TRBJ1-3|TRBV6-6
CASSYDRGTRGNTIYF
>TRBJ1-1|TRBV28
CASSRDRVTEAFF
>TRBJ1-6|TRBV21-1
CASSKVMGQGRSPLHF
>TRBJ2-5|TRBV10-1
CASTRLRGRPGTQYF
>TRBJ1-5|TRBV19
CASTSWADSNQPQHF
>TRBJ2-2|TRBV10-1
CASSEGQVTGELFF
>TRBJ1-1|TRBV5-1
CASTKTRMDTEAFF